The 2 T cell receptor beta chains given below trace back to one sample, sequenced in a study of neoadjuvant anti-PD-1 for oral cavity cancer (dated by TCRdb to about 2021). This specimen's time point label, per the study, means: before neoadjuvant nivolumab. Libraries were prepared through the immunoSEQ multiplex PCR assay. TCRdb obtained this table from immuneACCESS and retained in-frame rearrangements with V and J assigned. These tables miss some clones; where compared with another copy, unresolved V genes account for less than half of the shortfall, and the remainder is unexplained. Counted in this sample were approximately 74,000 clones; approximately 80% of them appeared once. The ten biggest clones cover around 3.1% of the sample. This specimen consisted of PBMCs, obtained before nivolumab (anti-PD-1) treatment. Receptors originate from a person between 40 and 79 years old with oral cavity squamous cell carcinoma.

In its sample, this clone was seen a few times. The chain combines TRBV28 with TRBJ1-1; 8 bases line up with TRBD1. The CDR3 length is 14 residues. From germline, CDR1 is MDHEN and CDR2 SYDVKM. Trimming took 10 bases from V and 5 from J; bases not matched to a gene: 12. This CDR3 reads CATIGQGEWTEAFF. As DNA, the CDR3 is TGTGCCACCATAGGACAGGGAGAGTGGACTGAAGCTTTCTTT.

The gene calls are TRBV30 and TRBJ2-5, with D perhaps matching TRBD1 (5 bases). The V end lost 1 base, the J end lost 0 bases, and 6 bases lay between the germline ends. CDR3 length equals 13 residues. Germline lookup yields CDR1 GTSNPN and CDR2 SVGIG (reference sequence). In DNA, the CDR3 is TGTGCCTGGAGTGAGGGGAACCAAGAGACCCAGTACTTC. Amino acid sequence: CAWSEGNQETQYF.